This section outlines one T cell receptor (beta chain) sequence together with its context. Its antigen remains unidentified. Base qualities were left out, and no much larger clone turns up one base away. This record comes from a study of siplizumab effects on memory and regulatory T cells (dated by TCRdb to about 2019). A note on the overall study: The effect of the anti-CD2 antibody siplizumab on alloreactive T-cell subsets was examined in allogeneic mixed lymphocyte reactions constructed from human PBMCs. What the research found in general, with its limitations: Because sequences at frequencies below about 10^-5 were poorly captured, only a minor fraction of alloreactive clones could be mapped back to unstimulated subsets. Siplizumab significantly lowered the cumulative frequency of alloreactive sequences that could be traced to unstimulated CD4+ memory T cells. Whether proliferating Tregs from siplizumab cultures actually had suppressive function was not functionally confirmed. Unstimulated naive T cells appeared to be more diverse than memory T cells, and naive cells seemed to make a substantial contribution to the alloresponse. In reactions with siplizumab, an average of about 69% of mappable alloreactive CD4+ clones were Treg-derived, compared with roughly 27% in control reactions. For roughly 80-96% of proliferating CD4+ or CD8+ clones, no naive or memory phenotype could be assigned.

TCRbeta CDR3 sequencing was performed on sorted unstimulated T cells and on proliferating T cells recovered from mixed lymphocyte reactions. Fresh whole blood from over 8 HLA-typed healthy donors was used to isolate PBMCs. To map where alloreactive clones came from, CD4+ non-regulatory T cells in the unstimulated state were FACS-sorted. V and J are truncated by 2 bases and 2 bases respectively, leaving an intervening sequence of 8 bases. In the germline V gene, CDR1 corresponds to SNHLY and CDR2 to FYNNEI. The CDR3 runs 14 amino acids, cysteine and phenylalanine included. The DNA shown is the 42-base CDR3, in frame from base 1. The library was obtained by the immunoSEQ multiplex PCR assay. Each sample had 80,000 to 100,000 TCR templates assayed by the deep sequencing platform. Genomic DNA extracted from sorted T cells was used for TCRbeta CDR3 sequencing. As for the original processing: Clonal analysis of TCRbeta CDR3 data was done in the R programming language. Unstimulated samples were compared with post-reaction CFSE-low samples to define alloreactive CD4+ and CD8+ clones. Regulatory or non-regulatory origin of alloreactive CD4+ clones was assigned by matching sequences to the sorted unstimulated Treg and non-Treg repertoires. This is the immuneACCESS table as TCRdb keeps it, with only in-frame sequences that have V and J called. A part of the clones is gone; compared with another copy, unresolved V genes explain less than half, and the rest is unexplained. That table is the source of V, J and clone size, and D and trimming were worked out from the DNA. Recorded for this sample are some 110,000 clones; 90% to 95% of them occurred a single time. 1.5% to 2% of the sample is taken by the ten largest.

The chain uses TRBV2 and TRBJ2-3; a confident D gene designation cannot be given. Sequencing used non-Treg CD4+ T cells sorted from blood. In the paper's terms, the cell subset or site label means: FACS-sorted unstimulated CD4+ non-regulatory T cells. The sequence came from a human donor in good health. CDR3 protein: CASSETLVTDTQYF. Here is the DNA: TGTGCCAGCAGTGAAACTCTAGTCACAGATACGCAGTATTTT. Beyond the CDR3, the reference TRBV2 and TRBJ2-3 genes provide the residues; the full variable domain reads: EPEVTQTPSHQVTQMGQEVILRCVPISNHLYFYWYRQILGQKVEFLVSFYNNEISEKSEIFDDQFSVERPDGSNFTLKIRSTKLEDSAMYFCASSETLVTDTQYFGPGTRLTVL.